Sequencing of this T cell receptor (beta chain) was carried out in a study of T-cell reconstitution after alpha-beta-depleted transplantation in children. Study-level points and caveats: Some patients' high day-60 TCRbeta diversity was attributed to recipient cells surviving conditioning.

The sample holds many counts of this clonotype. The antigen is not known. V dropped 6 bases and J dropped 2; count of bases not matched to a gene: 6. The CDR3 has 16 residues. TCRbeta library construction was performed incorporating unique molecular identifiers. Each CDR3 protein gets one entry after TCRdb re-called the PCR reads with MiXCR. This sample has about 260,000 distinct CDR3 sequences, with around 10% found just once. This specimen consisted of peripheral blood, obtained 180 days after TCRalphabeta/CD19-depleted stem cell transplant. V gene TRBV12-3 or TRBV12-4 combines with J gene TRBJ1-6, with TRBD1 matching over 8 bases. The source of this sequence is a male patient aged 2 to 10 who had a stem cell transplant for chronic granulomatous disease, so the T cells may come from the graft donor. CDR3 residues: CASSRDRTAYNSPLHF. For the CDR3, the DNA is TGTGCCAGCAGCCGGGACAGGACTGCCTATAATTCACCCCTCCACTTT.